Each of the 18 T cell receptor beta chains below was sequenced from the same sample in a study of T-cell reconstitution after alpha-beta-depleted transplantation in children. The TCRbeta library incorporated unique molecular identifiers. A single record per CDR3 protein comes from TCRdb applying MiXCR to the PCR reads. This sample has roughly 500,000 distinct CDR3 sequences, with about 10% found just once. The starting material was PBMCs, obtained before TCRalphabeta/CD19-depleted stem cell transplant. The receptors stem from a child aged 2-15 years with inherited bone marrow failure, due to receive a stem cell transplant.

CDR3 nucleotides: TGCAGTGCGAGCGATGGACAGGGGGTTAGAGATACGCAGTATTTT. Protein sequence: CSASDGQGVRDTQYF. The chain is built from TRBV20-1 and TRBJ2-3; 10 nucleotides match TRBD1. V was pared by 6 bases and J by 5 bases, with 11 bases of the junction left unmatched. The CDR3 runs to 15 residues. CDR1 DFQATT and CDR2 SNEGSKA come from the germline V gene (reference sequence).

The chain uses TRBV7-9 and TRBJ1-1, with no clear D. Looked up from germline, CDR1 is SEHNR and CDR2 is FQNEAQ (reference sequence). The ends were cut back, 3 bases at V and 5 bases at J, with 10 bases in the middle. CDR3 length: 13 residues. CDR3 nucleotide sequence: TGTGCCAGCAGCTTCAGCGCGGGGACTGAAGCTTTCTTT. Protein: CASSFSAGTEAFF.

Ten or more counts support this clonotype. The chain recombines TRBV3-1 with TRBJ2-1; perhaps TRBD1 as D (5 bases). In germline, CDR1 is LGHDT, CDR2 YNNKEL (reference sequence). Deletions cut 0 bases from V and 6 bases from J, with 6 bases between. There are 13 residues in the CDR3. The CDR3 nucleotides read TGTGCCAGCAGCCAAGAAAGGGGCAATGAGCAGTTCTTC. It specifies CASSQERGNEQFF.

This clonotype showed up many times. The chain couples TRBV7-2 to TRBJ1-4; 9 positions match TRBD1. This CDR3 comprises 15 residues. Germline V gene lookup returns CDR1 SGHTA and CDR2 FQGNSA. Unmatched junction bases numbered 6, after V lost 3 bases and J lost 7 bases. The CDR3: CASSFGTGRVEKLFF. CDR3 in DNA: TGTGCCAGCAGCTTTGGGACAGGGAGGGTTGAAAAACTGTTTTTT.

This clonotype was picked up many times. The chain uses TRBV5-1 and TRBJ2-7; weak D call: TRBD1 (6 bases). V was shortened by 0 bases and J by 5 bases, with 15 bases between the two germline ends. The CDR3 contains 15 residues. The germline V gene has CDR1 SGHRS and CDR2 YFSETQ. Written as DNA, the CDR3 is TGCGCCAGCAGCTTGGGCGGTCAGGGGCTCGACGAGCAGTACTTC. Translated: CASSLGGQGLDEQYF.

This clonotype was counted many times. The rearrangement links TRBV29-1 to TRBJ2-7; the match to TRBD1 covers 8 bases. This CDR3 region has 13 residues. J lost 3 bases, V lost 6 bases, and 7 bases had no gene match. Germline V gene lookup returns CDR1 SQVTM and CDR2 ANQGSEA. For the CDR3, the DNA is TGCAGCGTGGGAGGAGGACAGGGCTACGAGCAGTACTTC. Translation: CSVGGGQGYEQYF.

This clonotype was counted many times. The chain has TRBV2 and TRBJ2-4, with 8 bases aligning to TRBD1. After removal of 5 bases from V and 8 bases from J, the junction contained 5 bases not matched to a gene. Germline CDR1 SNHLY, CDR2 FYNNEI. The CDR3 runs to 13 residues. CDR3 region: CASSQDRVDIQYF. CDR3 nucleotides: TGTGCCAGCAGTCAGGACAGGGTAGACATTCAGTACTTC.

This clonotype was recorded many times. CDR3 in amino acids: CSARDHQARPLNTEAFF. The CDR3 DNA reads TGCAGTGCTAGAGATCACCAAGCACGGCCCCTGAACACTGAAGCTTTCTTT. V gene TRBV20-1 combines with J gene TRBJ1-1; D gene ambiguous. The CDR3 loop spans 17 amino acids. Germline lookup yields CDR1 DFQATT and CDR2 SNEGSKA (reference sequence). The V gene lost 0 bases and the J gene lost 0 bases, with 17 bases spanning the gap.

This clonotype was counted ten times or more. The J gene is TRBJ2-3, the V gene TRBV5-4; 11 positions match TRBD2. V gave up 4 bases and J gave up 5 bases; unmatched junction bases: 12. The length of the CDR3 is 17 residues. Looked up from germline, CDR1 is SGHNT and CDR2 is YYREEE (reference sequence). CDR3 sequence reads: CASSPLTSGSVGDTQYF. The CDR3 coding sequence is TGTGCCAGCAGCCCCCTCACTAGCGGGAGCGTTGGAGATACGCAGTATTTT.

V is TRBV5-6 and J is TRBJ2-7, with 7 nucleotides matching TRBD2. The CDR3 covers 15 residues. The trim removed 4 bases at V and 2 bases at J, leaving 9 bases unmatched. Germline CDR1 is SGHDT and CDR2 is YYEEEE. CDR3 sequence: CASSANRDYAYEQYF. The CDR3 nucleotides are TGTGCCAGCAGCGCAAACCGGGACTACGCCTACGAGCAGTACTTC.

This clonotype occurred many times. The V and J genes are TRBV7-2 and TRBJ1-5; D gene ambiguous. The CDR3 runs 16 residues. V shed 1 base and J shed 0 bases, with 10 bases lying between them. Germline CDR1 reads SGHTA; CDR2 reads FQGNSA. For the CDR3, the DNA is TGTGCCAGCAGCTTAGAGGAGTTCTATAGCAATCAGCCCCAGCATTTT. Protein sequence: CASSLEEFYSNQPQHF.

This clonotype was counted many times. This chain uses TRBV6-9 with TRBJ1-3, with D perhaps TRBD1 (5 bases). The length of the CDR3 is 16 residues. V lost 6 bases to trimming and J lost 0 bases, with 15 bases between them. From germline, CDR1 is MNHGY and CDR2 SVAAGI. Written as DNA, the CDR3 is TGTGCCAGCAGCCTCAGGGCCCCTCTCTCTGGAAACACCATATATTTT. It encodes CASSLRAPLSGNTIYF.

A note on this clonotype: A much larger clone differs by one base, so this may be a read error. This chain links TRBV11-2 with TRBJ2-2; D possibly uses TRBD1 or TRBD2 (5 bases each). This CDR3 contains 15 residues. Germline CDR1 and CDR2: SGHAT and FQNNGV. CDR3 region: CTSSLTGEGTGELFF. CDR3 DNA: TGTACCAGCAGCTTAACTGGAGAGGGGACCGGGGAGCTGTTTTTT. Combining the CDR3 with reference TRBV11-2 and TRBJ2-2 gives the whole variable domain EAGVAQSPRYKIIEKRQSVAFWCNPISGHATLYWYQQILGQGPKLLIQFQNNGVVDDSQLPKDRFSAERLKGVDSTLKIQPAKLEDSAVYLCTSSLTGEGTGELFFGEGSRLTVL.

This sequence joins TRBV7-9 and TRBJ2-3, with 10 nucleotides matching TRBD2. Germline-derived CDR1 and CDR2 are SEHNR and FQNEAQ (reference sequence). V gave up 1 base and J gave up 2 bases; unmatched junction bases: 6. The CDR3 has 17 residues. As DNA, the CDR3 is TGTGCCAGCAGCTTAGGAGTAGCGGGGGGCAACACAGATACGCAGTATTTT. Its protein is CASSLGVAGGNTDTQYF.

The J gene is TRBJ2-7, the V gene TRBV20-1; D gene uncertain. Trimming pared 2 bases from V and 3 bases from J, leaving 8 bases between. The CDR3 length is 12 residues. CDR1 is DFQATT, CDR2 SNEGSKA, per germline (reference sequence). CDR3 protein: CSARIQNYEQYF. CDR3 coding DNA: TGCAGTGCTAGAATTCAGAACTACGAGCAGTACTTC.

V and J are TRBV6-8 and TRBJ2-1; 7 bases line up with TRBD2. Losses at the gene ends were 9 bases for V and 8 bases for J; bases not matched to a gene: 16. Germline CDR1 MNHGY, CDR2 SAAAGT. The CDR3 covers 15 residues. CDR3 coding DNA: TGTGCCAGGGATAGGCCTAGCGGCTGGGACGATGAGCAGTTCTTC. Its translation: CARDRPSGWDDEQFF.

This clonotype was seen a few times. The V and J genes are TRBV19 and TRBJ2-3; 14 nucleotides agree with TRBD2. The CDR3 has 17 residues. CDR1 is LNHDA, CDR2 SQIVND, per germline (reference sequence). Trimming took 7 bases from V and 2 from J; bases not matched to a gene: 8. This CDR3 reads CASTTPGLAGVTDTQYF. The CDR3 region has the DNA TGTGCCAGTACCACCCCGGGACTAGCGGGAGTCACAGATACGCAGTATTTT.

This clonotype was counted at least ten times. The chain joins TRBV10-3 to TRBJ2-3; 9 nucleotides line up with TRBD2. The germline V gene has CDR1 ENHRY and CDR2 SYGVKD. The CDR3 loop spans 15 amino acids. V shed 3 bases, J shed 6 bases, and the junction held 7 bases outside the gene matches. The CDR3 sequence is CAISDGGRGEDTQYF. In DNA form, the CDR3 reads TGTGCCATCAGTGATGGCGGGAGGGGCGAGGATACGCAGTATTTT.